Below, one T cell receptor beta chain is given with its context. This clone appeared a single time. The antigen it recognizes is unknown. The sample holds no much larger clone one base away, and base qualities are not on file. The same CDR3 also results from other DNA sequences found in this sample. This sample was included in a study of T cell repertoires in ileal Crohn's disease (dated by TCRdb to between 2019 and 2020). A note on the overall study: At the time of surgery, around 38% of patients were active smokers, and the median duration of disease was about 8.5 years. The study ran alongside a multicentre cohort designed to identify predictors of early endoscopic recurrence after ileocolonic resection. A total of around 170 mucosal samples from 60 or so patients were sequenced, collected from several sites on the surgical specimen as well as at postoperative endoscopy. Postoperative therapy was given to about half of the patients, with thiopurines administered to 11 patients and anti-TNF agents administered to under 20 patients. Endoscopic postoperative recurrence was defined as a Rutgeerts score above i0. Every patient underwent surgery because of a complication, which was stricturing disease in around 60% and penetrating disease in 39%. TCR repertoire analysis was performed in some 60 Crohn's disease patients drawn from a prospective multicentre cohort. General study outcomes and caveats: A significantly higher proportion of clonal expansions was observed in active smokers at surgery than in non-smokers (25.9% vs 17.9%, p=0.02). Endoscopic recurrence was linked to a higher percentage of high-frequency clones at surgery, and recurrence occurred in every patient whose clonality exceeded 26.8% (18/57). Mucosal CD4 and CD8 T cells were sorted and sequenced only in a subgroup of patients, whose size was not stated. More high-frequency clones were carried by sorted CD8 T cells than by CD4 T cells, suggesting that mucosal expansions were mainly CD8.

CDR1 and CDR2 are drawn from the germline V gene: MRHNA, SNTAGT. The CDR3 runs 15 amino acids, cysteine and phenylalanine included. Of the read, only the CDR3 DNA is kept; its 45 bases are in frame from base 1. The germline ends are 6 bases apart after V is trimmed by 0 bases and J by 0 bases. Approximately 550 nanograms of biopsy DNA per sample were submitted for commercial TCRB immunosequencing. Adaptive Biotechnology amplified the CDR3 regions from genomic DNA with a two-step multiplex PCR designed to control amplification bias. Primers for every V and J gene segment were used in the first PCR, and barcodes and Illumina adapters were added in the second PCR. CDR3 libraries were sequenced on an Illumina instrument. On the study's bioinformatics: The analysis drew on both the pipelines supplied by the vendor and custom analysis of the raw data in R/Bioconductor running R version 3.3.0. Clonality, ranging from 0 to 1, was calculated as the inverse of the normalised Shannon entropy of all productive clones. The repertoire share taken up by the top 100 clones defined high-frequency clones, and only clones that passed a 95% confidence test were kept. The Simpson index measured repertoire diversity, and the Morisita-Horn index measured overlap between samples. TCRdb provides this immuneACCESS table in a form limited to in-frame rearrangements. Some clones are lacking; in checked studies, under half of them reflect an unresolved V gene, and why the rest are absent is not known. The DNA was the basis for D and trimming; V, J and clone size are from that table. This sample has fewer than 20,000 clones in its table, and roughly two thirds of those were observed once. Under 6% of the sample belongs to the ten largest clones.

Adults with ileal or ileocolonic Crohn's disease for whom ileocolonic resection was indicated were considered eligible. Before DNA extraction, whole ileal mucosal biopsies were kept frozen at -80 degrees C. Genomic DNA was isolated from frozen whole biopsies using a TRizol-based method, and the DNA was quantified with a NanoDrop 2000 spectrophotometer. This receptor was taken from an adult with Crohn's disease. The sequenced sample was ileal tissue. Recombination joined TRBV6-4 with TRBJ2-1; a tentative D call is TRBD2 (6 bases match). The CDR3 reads CASSDSSGSYNEQFF. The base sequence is TGTGCCAGCAGTGACTCTAGCGGCTCCTACAATGAGCAGTTCTTC.